Sequencing of this TCR beta chain was carried out in a study of CD8 T cells in Susac syndrome. The study's findings and limits: It was acknowledged in the study that the number of individuals who were included in its TCR sequencing and HLA analysis was relatively small.

TCR beta sequencing was performed on blood CD8+ and CD4+ T cells. Stable or active relapsing-remitting multiple sclerosis, untreated and meeting revised McDonald criteria, defined the controls. On this clonotype: Antigen specificity is unknown.

The V gene end was trimmed by 3 bases and the J gene end by 10 bases; junction bases not matched to a gene: 11. This CDR3 has 15 residues. In germline, CDR1 is MGHRA, CDR2 YSYEKL. RNA totalling roughly 0.45 to 1 ug underwent reverse transcription with random hexamers. The CDR3 of TCR beta was amplified by immunoSEQ multiplex PCR across 54 Vbeta and 13 Jbeta. TCRdb re-derived calls from the immunoSEQ multiplex PCR reads in MiXCR, one entry per CDR3 protein. The table shows about 280,000 distinct CDR3 sequences, with more than 75% occurring only once. The source material was CD8+ T cells from PBMCs. The V call is TRBV4-1, the J call TRBJ1-1; 10 bases match TRBD1. The receptor comes from a human donor with multiple sclerosis. CDR3 amino acids: CASSHPRDRGSGAFF. The DNA of the CDR3 is TGCGCCAGCAGCCACCCCCGGGACAGGGGAAGTGGAGCTTTCTTT.